The present T cell receptor beta chain was sequenced within a study of molecular identifiers for immune sequencing clone quantification. In its sample, this clonotype was seen many times. Trimming took 4 bases from V and 6 from J, leaving 16 bases between them. In germline, CDR1 is SQVTM, CDR2 ANQGSEA. This CDR3 has 14 amino acids. MiXCR, run by TCRdb on the PCR reads, gives a single entry per CDR3 protein. The sample lists 460,000 or so distinct CDR3 sequences, around 23% seen once, with under 0.85% in the top ten. The V call is TRBV29-1, the J call TRBJ1-3; possibly TRBD1 for D (6 bases). The receptor comes from a human donor in good health. Some libraries in this study had Jurkat cell RNA spiked in. Sequencing was performed on naive CD8+ T cells from blood, with Jurkat cell RNA spiked in. This sample's subset: FACS-sorted CD8+CD4-CCR7+CD45RA+ naive T cells. The CDR3 reads CSVVAGAFENTIYF. CDR3 nucleotide sequence: TGCAGCGTTGTTGCGGGGGCGTTCGAAAACACCATATATTTT.